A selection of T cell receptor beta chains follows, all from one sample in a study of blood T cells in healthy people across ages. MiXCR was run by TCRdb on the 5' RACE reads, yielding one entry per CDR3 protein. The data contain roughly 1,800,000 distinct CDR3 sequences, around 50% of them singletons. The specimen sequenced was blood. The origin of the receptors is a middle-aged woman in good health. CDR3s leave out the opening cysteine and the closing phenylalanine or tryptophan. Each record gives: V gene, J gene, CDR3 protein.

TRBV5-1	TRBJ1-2	ASSLISPTSGGHYGYT
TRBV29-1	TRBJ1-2	SVGRVGGYGYT
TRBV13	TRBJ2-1	ASSPPGVRINEQF
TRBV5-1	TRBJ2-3	ASSPIGATGTKFTDTQY
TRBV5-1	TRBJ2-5	ASSLAFRVETQY
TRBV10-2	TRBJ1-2	ASSTRDRNPNYGYT
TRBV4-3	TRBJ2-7	ASSQDGQTSYEQY
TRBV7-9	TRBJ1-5	ASSLASVAGDGNQPQH
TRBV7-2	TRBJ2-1	ASSLLTREQF
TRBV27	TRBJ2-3	ASSLNRATDTQY
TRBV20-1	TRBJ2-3	SAFLPTSGGPDTQY
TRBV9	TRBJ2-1	ASSALLGSEQF
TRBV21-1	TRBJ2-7	ASSDLAGGPYEQY
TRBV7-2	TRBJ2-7	ASSFRTSLEVPYEQY
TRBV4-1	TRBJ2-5	ASSQGNLETQY
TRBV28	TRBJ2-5	ASSWDRGGETQY
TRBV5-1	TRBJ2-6	ASSLESWTGGLLSGANVLT
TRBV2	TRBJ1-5	ASRLTQGSQH
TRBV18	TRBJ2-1	ASSKGLAGSNEQF
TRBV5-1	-	ASRQGENEQY
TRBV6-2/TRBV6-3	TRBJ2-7	ASRGGLAGVYEQY
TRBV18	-	ASSHQEGLQETQY
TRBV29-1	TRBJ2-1	SALAGAGPRNEQF
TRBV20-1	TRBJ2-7	SVRGGTYEQY
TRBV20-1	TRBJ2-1	SATPRGISYNEQF
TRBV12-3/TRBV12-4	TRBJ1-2	ASSLTSGVGYT
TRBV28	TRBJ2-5	ASSLANRLAGGRETQY
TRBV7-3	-	ASSLYGDPLYNEQY
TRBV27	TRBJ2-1	ASSRPPHNNEQF
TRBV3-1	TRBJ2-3	ASSQDPSGGEADTQY
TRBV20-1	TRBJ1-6	SARALRGSSYNSPLH
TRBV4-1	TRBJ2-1	ASSSPGRHNEQF
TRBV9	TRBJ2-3	ASSVGSDTQY
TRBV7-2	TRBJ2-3	ASSEKLSGSTDTQY
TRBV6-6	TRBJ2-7	ASRTGRGGSYEQY
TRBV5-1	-	ASSLTGGQSYEQY
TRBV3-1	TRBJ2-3	ASSQNMDTQY